These 21 T cell receptor beta chains share one sample of origin, sequenced in a study of PD-1 blockade in classical Hodgkin lymphoma. The assay was immunoSEQ multiplex PCR, and TCRdb's table has in-frame clones only and misses some. The sample holds about 20,000 clones, 70% to 85% seen once. Time point: cycle 4 day 1 (C4D1), after less than seven weeks of nivolumab. Every patient experienced relapse after autologous stem cell transplantation, and brentuximab vedotin exposure varied. Sequenced here: peripheral blood mononuclear cells (PBMCs), sampled before the fourth cycle of nivolumab. The receptors stem from a human donor with classical Hodgkin lymphoma.

This clone is judged medium-sized (0.01 to 0.1%). Without the conserved terminal phenylalanine or tryptophan, this CDR3 likely stems from a read error. The limits of the CDR3 on the DNA are not certain, so only TCRdb's listed CDR3 is given. The rearrangement joins TRBV21-1 to TRBJ1-2. TRBV21-1 corresponds to a pseudogene. The CDR3 region is 8 residues in length, termini included. The CDR3 loop reads CASSKTLL.

The CDR3 protein is CAWSVQGTGKAFF. For the CDR3, the DNA is TGTGCCTGGAGTGTACAAGGGACAGGGAAGGCTTTCTTT. V is TRBV30 and J is TRBJ1-1; 9 bases line up with TRBD1. This CDR3 contains 13 residues. Germline V gives CDR1 GTSNPN, CDR2 SVGIG (reference sequence). V gave up 0 bases and J gave up 11 bases; unmatched junction bases: 7.

This chain uses TRBV9 with TRBJ2-1, with D unclear. CDR3 length equals 12 residues. Trimming shortened V by 7 bases and J by 7 bases, and 12 bases separated the two germline ends. Germline V CDR1 and CDR2: SGDLS, YYNGEE. The chain's CDR3 is CASSEVGNEQFF. Here the CDR3 DNA reads TGTGCCAGCTCCGAGGTGGGAAATGAGCAGTTCTTC.

This clone was detected a few times. V and J are TRBV6-6 and TRBJ2-7; 11 bases line up with TRBD2. Germline V gene sequence: CDR1 MNHNY, CDR2 SVGAGI (reference sequence). V dropped 7 bases and J dropped 9; count of bases not matched to a gene: 11. CDR3 size: 14 residues. The CDR3 nucleotides read TGTGCCAGCACGTCTAGCGGGAGGTCGGCGGGGCAGTACTTC. Translation gives CASTSSGRSAGQYF.

The chain couples TRBV29-1 to TRBJ1-2, with D tentatively TRBD1 (5 bases). Germline V lookup: CDR1 SQVTM, CDR2 ANQGSEA. The CDR3 loop spans 13 amino acids. V was pared by 4 bases and J by 8 bases, with 17 bases between. The CDR3 region has the DNA TGCAGCGTTGGGACTCCAGGGTCGGGCGGCTACACCTTC. Translating it yields CSVGTPGSGGYTF. The complete variable domain, with remaining parts taken from reference TRBV29-1 and TRBJ1-2, reads SAVISQKPSRDICQRGTSLTIQCQVDSQVTMMFWYRQQPGQSLTLIATANQGSEATYESGFVIDKFPISRPNLTFSTLTVSNMSPEDSSIYLCSVGTPGSGGYTFGSGTRLTVV.

The gene calls are TRBV30 and TRBJ1-5; the D gene is possibly TRBD1 (5 bases). The CDR3 is 15 residues long. The germline V gene has CDR1 GTSNPN and CDR2 SVGIG (reference sequence). The ends were cut back, 0 bases at V and 0 bases at J, with 9 bases in the middle. Here the CDR3 reads CAWSVGTYSNQPQHF. For the CDR3, the DNA is TGTGCCTGGAGTGTAGGGACCTATAGCAATCAGCCCCAGCATTTT.

J is TRBJ2-5 and V is TRBV2, with TRBD2 matching over 14 bases. The CDR3 has 16 residues. Per germline, CDR1 SNHLY and CDR2 FYNNEI. V gave up 5 bases and J gave up 2 bases; unmatched junction bases: 4. CDR3 amino acids: CASSFGTSGGQETQYF. The CDR3 nucleotides read TGTGCCAGCAGTTTTGGGACTAGCGGGGGACAAGAGACCCAGTACTTC.

Only a few counts were recorded for this clone. The gene calls are TRBV6-5 and TRBJ1-2; D not certain. Per germline, CDR1 MNHEY and CDR2 SVGAGI. This CDR3 comprises 13 residues. Trimming cost V 2 bases and J 7 bases, with 11 bases left between them. The CDR3 region is CASSYIGWAGYTF. The CDR3 DNA reads as TGTGCCAGCAGTTACATAGGGTGGGCTGGCTACACCTTC.

The CDR3 region has the DNA TGTGCCAGTAGTATGGGCCCCAGGGTCCGAACTGCTGAAGCTTTCTTT. Its translation is CASSMGPRVRTAEAFF. The V gene is TRBV19, the J gene TRBJ1-1; perhaps TRBD1 as D (5 bases). V was pared by 3 bases and J by 6 bases, with 20 bases between. Germline V lookup: CDR1 LNHDA, CDR2 SQIVND (reference sequence). The CDR3 covers 16 residues.

The J gene is TRBJ2-3, the V gene TRBV27, with D possibly being TRBD1 (5 bases). The germline V gene has CDR1 MNHEY and CDR2 SMNVEV (reference sequence). The V gene lost 10 bases and the J gene lost 6 bases, with 20 bases spanning the gap. The CDR3 length is 14 residues. The CDR3 protein is CATGRTGTMDTQYF. CDR3 sequence (DNA): TGTGCCACTGGACGAACAGGCACCATGGATACGCAGTATTTT.

J is TRBJ2-1 and V is TRBV7-5; the table's D call of TRBD1 was not tested on the DNA. TRBV7-5 is a documented pseudogene. CDR3 length equals 15 residues. For the CDR3, the DNA is TGTGCCAGAAGCGATCCGACGACAGGGCGGAATGAGCAGTTCTTC. It translates to CARSDPTTGRNEQFF.

This clone has just a few counts. CDR3 bases: TGTGCCACCGCAGGGCAGGGGAATCAGCCCCAGCATTTT. It translates to CATAGQGNQPQHF. V and J are TRBV2 and TRBJ1-5; perhaps TRBD1 as D (6 bases). Germline lookup yields CDR1 SNHLY and CDR2 FYNNEI. The CDR3 covers 13 residues. V lost 10 bases and J 4 bases, leaving 14 bases between the germline ends.

This clone was seen just once. J is TRBJ1-2 and V is TRBV19; D is unresolved. Germline V CDR1 and CDR2: LNHDA, SQIVND (reference sequence). V shed 9 bases and J shed 4 bases, with 18 bases lying between them. CDR3 length: 14 amino acids. DNA of the CDR3: TGTGCCAGCCGCGACGGAGGAGGGTCCTATGGCTACACCTTC. The encoded protein is CASRDGGGSYGYTF.

This clone came up a few times. The chain is built from TRBV19 and TRBJ1-2, with D uncertain. The length of the CDR3 is 14 residues. The germline CDR1 and CDR2 sequences are LNHDA and SQIVND (reference sequence). The V gene lost 6 bases and the J gene lost 0 bases, with 11 bases spanning the gap. The chain's CDR3 is CASRKSGTNYGYTF. CDR3 coding DNA: TGTGCCAGTAGGAAGTCGGGGACTAACTATGGCTACACCTTC.

The chain couples TRBV7-9 to TRBJ2-5; no firm D call. CDR1 is SEHNR and CDR2 is FQNEAQ in the germline V gene (reference sequence). The CDR3 runs 14 residues. The ends were cut back, 4 bases at V and 5 bases at J, with 14 bases in the middle. CDR3 region: CASSSTAIGETQYF. In DNA form, the CDR3 reads TGTGCCAGCAGCTCAACCGCGATCGGGGAGACCCAGTACTTC.

The gene calls are TRBV5-6 and TRBJ1-5, with D possibly TRBD1 on 6 matching bases. Trimming took 0 bases from V and 5 from J, leaving 12 bases between them. CDR1 and CDR2 (germline): SGHDT, YYEEEE. This CDR3 contains 15 residues. The CDR3 here is CASSLARGNDQPQHF. The CDR3, as DNA: TGTGCCAGCAGCTTGGCTAGGGGGAATGATCAGCCCCAGCATTTT.

This chain links TRBV28 with TRBJ2-7; no definite D call. The CDR3 is made up of 14 amino acids. Between the trimmed V and J ends, which lost 5 bases and 2 bases, there was a span of 13 bases. Germline values: CDR1 MDHEN, CDR2 SYDVKM. The CDR3: CASSVPRRTYEQYF. CDR3 in DNA: TGTGCCAGCAGTGTACCTAGAAGGACCTACGAGCAGTACTTC. Full variable domain (remainder filled in from reference TRBV28 and TRBJ2-7): DVKVTQSSRYLVKRTGEKVFLECVQDMDHENMFWYRQDPGLGLRLIYFSYDVKMKEKGDIPEGYSVSREKKERFSLILESASTNQTSMYLCASSVPRRTYEQYFGPGTRLTVT.

The chain couples TRBV2 to TRBJ1-3; a possible D gene is TRBD1 (5 bases). The CDR3 totals 14 residues. Germline CDR1 is SNHLY and CDR2 is FYNNEI. The V end lost 7 bases, the J end lost 2 bases, and 12 bases lay between the germline ends. CDR3 sequence (DNA): TGTGCCAGCAAGGTCGGGGGAGCTGGAAACACCATATATTTT. As protein: CASKVGGAGNTIYF.

This clone is labeled as medium-sized (0.01 to 0.1%). This chain connects TRBV6-5 to TRBJ2-7; unclear D gene. Trimming stripped 6 bases from V and 9 bases from J, with 15 bases between. The CDR3 consists of 12 residues. CDR1 and CDR2 (germline): MNHEY, SVGAGI. This CDR3 reads CASSTVGWVQYF. CDR3 DNA: TGTGCCAGCAGCACCGTGGGTTGGGTGCAGTACTTC.

The genes are TRBV19 and TRBJ1-1; 11 bases are a match to TRBD1. Germline V lookup: CDR1 LNHDA, CDR2 SQIVND (reference sequence). J lost 5 bases, V lost 6 bases, and 5 bases had no gene match. The CDR3 length is 14 residues. CDR3 nucleotide sequence: TGTGCCAGTAGGGGGACAGGGGGAGATACTGAAGCTTTCTTT. It yields the protein CASRGTGGDTEAFF.

The V call is TRBV2, the J call TRBJ2-7, with D perhaps TRBD2 (6 bases). Germline V gene sequence: CDR1 SNHLY, CDR2 FYNNEI. The CDR3 has 16 amino acids. Trimming removed 3 bases at V and 3 bases at J, with 18 bases between. The CDR3: CASSDPFYGGIYEQYF. DNA for the CDR3: TGTGCCAGCAGTGACCCTTTTTATGGAGGGATCTACGAGCAGTACTTC.